This T cell receptor (beta chain) was obtained from a study of blood T cell repertoires in COVID-19. Study background: The origin of the acute and convalescent COVID-19 samples was the United States, Italy and Spain. The cDNA or gDNA used as material had been derived from T cells, B-cell-depleted T cells, or PBMCs.

In germline, CDR1 is KGHSH, CDR2 LQKENI. The length of the CDR3 is 16 residues. With 3 bases clipped from V and 5 bases from J, the junction kept 3 bases outside the gene matches. How the authors handled the data: By means of reference gene primer amplification, nucleated cell counts were estimated. Assay used: immunoSEQ multiplex PCR; TCRdb lists only in-frame clones, some missing. V, J and clone size were drawn from that table, and D and trimming were deduced from the DNA. The repertoire holds tens of thousands of clones, with 90% as singletons. This TCR was recovered from a man in his forties or fifties with acute or convalescent COVID-19. The rearrangement links TRBV18 to TRBJ1-6, with 11 bases matching TRBD1. The sequenced sample consisted of peripheral blood. The CDR3 nucleotides read TGTGCCAGCTCACCGGGACAGGGGGTGAATAATTCACCCCTCCACTTT. Residues: CASSPGQGVNNSPLHF.